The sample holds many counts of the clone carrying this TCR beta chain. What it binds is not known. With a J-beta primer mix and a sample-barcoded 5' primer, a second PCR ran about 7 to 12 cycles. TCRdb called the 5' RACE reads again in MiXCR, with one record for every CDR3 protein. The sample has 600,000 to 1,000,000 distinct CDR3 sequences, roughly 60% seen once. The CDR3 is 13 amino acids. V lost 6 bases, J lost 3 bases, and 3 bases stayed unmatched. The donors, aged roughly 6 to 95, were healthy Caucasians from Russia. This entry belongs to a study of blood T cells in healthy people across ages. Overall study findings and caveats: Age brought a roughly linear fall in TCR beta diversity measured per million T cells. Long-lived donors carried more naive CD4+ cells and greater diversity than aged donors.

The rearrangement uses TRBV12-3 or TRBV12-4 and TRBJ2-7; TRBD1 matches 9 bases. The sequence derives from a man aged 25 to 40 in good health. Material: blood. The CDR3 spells CASRGTGSYEQYF. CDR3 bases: TGTGCCAGCAGGGGGACAGGGAGCTACGAGCAGTACTTC.